These 8 T cell receptor beta chains were sequenced from one sample in a study of blood T cells in healthy people across ages. Through a sample-barcoded 5' primer and a J-beta primer mix, a second PCR was run for about 6 to 11 cycles. TCRdb ran MiXCR on the 5' RACE reads and lists one entry per CDR3 protein. The profile covers roughly 1.5 million distinct CDR3 sequences, with about 42% appearing a single time and about 3.8% taken by the ten largest. The sample comprised blood. These receptors all stem from a woman aged 18 to 35 in good health.

The chain links TRBV5-1 to TRBJ1-6, with 7 bases lining up with TRBD1. Germline-derived CDR1 and CDR2 are SGHRS and YFSETQ. Trimming took 4 bases from V and 7 from J; bases not matched to a gene: 5. The CDR3 spans 14 residues. CDR3 in DNA: TGCGCCAGCAGCCCGGACAGGAGGAATTCACCCCTCCACTTT. It is translated as CASSPDRRNSPLHF. The full variable domain, in which reference TRBV5-1 and TRBJ1-6 provide the parts outside the CDR3, is KAGVTQTPRYLIKTRGQQVTLSCSPISGHRSVSWYQQTPGQGLQFLFEYFSETQRNKGNFPGRFSGRQFSNSRSEMNVSTLELGDSALYLCASSPDRRNSPLHFGNGTRLTVT.

The rearrangement uses TRBV9 and TRBJ2-1; no reliable D call. The CDR3 is made up of 14 amino acids. Deletions cut 0 bases from V and 5 bases from J, with 9 bases between. Germline CDR1 is SGDLS and CDR2 is YYNGEE. CDR3 sequence: CASSVVYGNNEQFF. The CDR3 DNA reads as TGTGCCAGCAGCGTAGTATACGGTAACAATGAGCAGTTCTTC.

V is TRBV18 and J is TRBJ2-1, with D uncertain. The germline gives CDR1 KGHSH, CDR2 LQKENI. V lost 6 bases and J 6 bases, leaving 12 bases between the germline ends. The CDR3 totals 13 residues. The CDR3 DNA reads TGTGCCAGCTCGCAGTCCCAACCCAATGAGCAGTTCTTC. Amino acids: CASSQSQPNEQFF.

This clonotype was observed a handful of times. The V gene is TRBV3-1, the J gene TRBJ2-7; 7 positions agree with TRBD2. V lost 3 bases, J lost 4 bases, and 9 bases stayed unmatched. The CDR3 consists of 15 residues. Germline V lookup: CDR1 LGHDT, CDR2 YNNKEL (reference sequence). CDR3 DNA: TGTGCCAGCAGCCATCCCCCCGGGGGGTATTACGAGCAGTACTTC. Translation: CASSHPPGGYYEQYF.

The CDR3 DNA reads TGTGCCAGCAGTTACTCGAATCGTCGGGCAGATACGCAGTATTTT. It codes for CASSYSNRRADTQYF. The chain joins TRBV6-5 to TRBJ2-3; unclear D gene. This CDR3 comprises 15 residues. CDR1 MNHEY and CDR2 SVGAGI come from the germline V gene. The ends were cut back, 0 bases at V and 4 bases at J, with 11 bases in the middle.

J is TRBJ2-1 and V is TRBV14; possible D gene TRBD2, 6 bases. The CDR3 contains 17 residues. V lost 1 base to trimming and J lost 9 bases, with 22 bases between them. Germline CDR1 SGHDN, CDR2 FVKESK. DNA of the CDR3: TGTGCCAGCAGCCAAGTGTTTGGCAGGGAGACGGAGGGTGAGCAGTTCTTC. This translates into CASSQVFGRETEGEQFF.

This clonotype was counted between two and nine times. This rearrangement joins TRBV4-3 to TRBJ2-5, with 11 bases identical to TRBD2. The CDR3 is made up of 17 amino acids. The V gene end was trimmed by 3 bases and the J gene end by 5 bases; junction bases not matched to a gene: 11. The germline V gene has CDR1 LGHNA and CDR2 YSLEER. The CDR3 region has the DNA TGCGCCAGCAGCCAGGCCAAGGCTAGCGGGGGGTATGAGACCCAGTACTTC. Translated, it gives CASSQAKASGGYETQYF.

For this clonotype: Mismatch with germline at one junction end may stem from a read error. The V gene is TRBV6-1, the J gene TRBJ2-1, with D unresolved. The CDR3 has 11 amino acids. CDR1 and CDR2 from the germline V gene are MNHNS and SASEGT. CDR3 nucleotides: TGTTCCAGCAGTGAAGGCAATGAGCAGTTCTTC. It is translated as CSSSEGNEQFF.